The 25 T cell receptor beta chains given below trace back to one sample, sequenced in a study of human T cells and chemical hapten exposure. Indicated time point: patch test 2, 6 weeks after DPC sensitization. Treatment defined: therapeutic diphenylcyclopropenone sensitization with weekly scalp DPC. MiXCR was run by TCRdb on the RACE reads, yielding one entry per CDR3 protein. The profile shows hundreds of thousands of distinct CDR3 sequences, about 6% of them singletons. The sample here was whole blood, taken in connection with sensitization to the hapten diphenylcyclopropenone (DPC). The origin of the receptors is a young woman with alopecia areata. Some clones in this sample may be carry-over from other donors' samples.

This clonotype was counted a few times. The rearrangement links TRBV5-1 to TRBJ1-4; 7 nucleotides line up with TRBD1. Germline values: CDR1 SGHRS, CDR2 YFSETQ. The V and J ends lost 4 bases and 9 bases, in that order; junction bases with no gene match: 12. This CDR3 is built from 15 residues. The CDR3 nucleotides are TGCGCCAGCAGCCTAGTAGGAGGGGACAGCCAAAAACTGTTTTTT. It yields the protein CASSLVGGDSQKLFF.

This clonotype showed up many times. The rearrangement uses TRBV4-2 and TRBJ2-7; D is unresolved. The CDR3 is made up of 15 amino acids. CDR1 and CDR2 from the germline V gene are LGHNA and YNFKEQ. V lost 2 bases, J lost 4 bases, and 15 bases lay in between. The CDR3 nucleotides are TGTGCCAGCAGCCAATCAGTCGACCGCCCGTACGAGCAGTACTTC. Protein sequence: CASSQSVDRPYEQYF.

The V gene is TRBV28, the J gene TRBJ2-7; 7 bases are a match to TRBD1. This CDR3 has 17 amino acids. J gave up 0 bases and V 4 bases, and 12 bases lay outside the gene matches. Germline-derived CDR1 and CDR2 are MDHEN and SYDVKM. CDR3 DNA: TGTGCCAGCAGTTCGCAGGAAGGGGGCGGCAGCTCCTACGAGCAGTACTTC. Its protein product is CASSSQEGGGSSYEQYF.

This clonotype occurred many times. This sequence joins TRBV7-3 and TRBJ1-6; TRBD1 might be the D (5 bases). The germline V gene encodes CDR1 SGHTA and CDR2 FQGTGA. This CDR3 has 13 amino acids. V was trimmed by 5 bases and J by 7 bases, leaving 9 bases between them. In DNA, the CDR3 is TGTGCCAGCAGCGAGAGACAGAATTCACCCCTCCACTTT. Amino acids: CASSERQNSPLHF.

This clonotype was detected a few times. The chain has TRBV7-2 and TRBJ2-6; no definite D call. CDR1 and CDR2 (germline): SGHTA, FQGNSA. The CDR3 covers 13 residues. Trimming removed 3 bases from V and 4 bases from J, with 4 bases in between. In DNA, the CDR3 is TGTGCCAGCAGCTTTAAAGGGGCCAACGTCCTGACTTTC. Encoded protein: CASSFKGANVLTF.

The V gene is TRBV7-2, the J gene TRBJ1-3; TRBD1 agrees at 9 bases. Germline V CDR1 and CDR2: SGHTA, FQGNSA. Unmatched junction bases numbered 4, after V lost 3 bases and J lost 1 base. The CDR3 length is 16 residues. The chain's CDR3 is CASSFTTGGSGNTIYF. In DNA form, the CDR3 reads TGTGCCAGCAGCTTTACGACAGGGGGGTCTGGAAACACCATATATTTT.

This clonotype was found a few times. The CDR3 reads CASSLGRPFWNQPQHF. DNA of the CDR3: TGTGCCAGCAGCTTAGGAAGGCCCTTTTGGAATCAGCCCCAGCATTTT. This chain uses TRBV13 with TRBJ1-5; D gene unclear. The germline CDR1 and CDR2 sequences are PRHDT and FYEKMQ (reference sequence). Trimming left V 0 bases short and J 4 bases short, with 13 bases between. This CDR3 is 16 amino acids long.

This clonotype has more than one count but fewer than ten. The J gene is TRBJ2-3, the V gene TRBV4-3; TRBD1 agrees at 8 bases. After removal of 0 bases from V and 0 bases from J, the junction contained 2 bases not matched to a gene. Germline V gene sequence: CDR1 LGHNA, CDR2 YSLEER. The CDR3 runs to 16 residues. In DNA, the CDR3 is TGCGCCAGCAGCCAAGACTGGGACAGGAGCACAGATACGCAGTATTTT. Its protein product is CASSQDWDRSTDTQYF.

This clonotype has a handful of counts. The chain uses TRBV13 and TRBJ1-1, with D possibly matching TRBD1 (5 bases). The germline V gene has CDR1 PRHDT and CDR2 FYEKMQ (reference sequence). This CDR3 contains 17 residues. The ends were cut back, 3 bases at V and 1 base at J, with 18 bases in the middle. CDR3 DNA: TGTGCCAGCAGCTTGGGCTTAGGTTGGGGGGAGAACACTGAAGCTTTCTTT. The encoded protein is CASSLGLGWGENTEAFF.

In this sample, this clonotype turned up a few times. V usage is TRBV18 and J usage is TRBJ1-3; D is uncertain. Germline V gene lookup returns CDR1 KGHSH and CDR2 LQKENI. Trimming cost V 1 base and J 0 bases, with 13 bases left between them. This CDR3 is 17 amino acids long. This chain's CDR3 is CASSPQAIKSSGNTIYF. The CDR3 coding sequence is TGTGCCAGCTCACCACAGGCCATCAAATCCTCTGGAAACACCATATATTTT.

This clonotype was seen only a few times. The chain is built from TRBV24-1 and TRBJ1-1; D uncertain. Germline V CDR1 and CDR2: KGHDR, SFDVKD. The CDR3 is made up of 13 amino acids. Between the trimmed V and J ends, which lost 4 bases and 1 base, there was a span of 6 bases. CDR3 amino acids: CATSEGSNTEAFF. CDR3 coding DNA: TGTGCCACCAGTGAGGGATCGAACACTGAAGCTTTCTTT.

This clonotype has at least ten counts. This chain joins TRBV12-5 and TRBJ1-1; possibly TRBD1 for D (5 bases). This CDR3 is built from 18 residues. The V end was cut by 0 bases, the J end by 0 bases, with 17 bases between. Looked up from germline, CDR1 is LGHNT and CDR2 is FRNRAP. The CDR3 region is CASGLVRYYNRMNTEAFF. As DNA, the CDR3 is TGTGCTAGTGGTTTGGTAAGGTATTATAACAGGATGAACACTGAAGCTTTCTTT.

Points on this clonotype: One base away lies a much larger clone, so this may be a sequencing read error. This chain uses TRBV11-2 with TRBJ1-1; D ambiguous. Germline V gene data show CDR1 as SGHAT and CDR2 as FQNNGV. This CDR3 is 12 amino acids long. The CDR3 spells CACSFIIAEAFF. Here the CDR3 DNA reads TGTGCCTGCAGCTTCATAATCGCTGAAGCTTTCTTT.

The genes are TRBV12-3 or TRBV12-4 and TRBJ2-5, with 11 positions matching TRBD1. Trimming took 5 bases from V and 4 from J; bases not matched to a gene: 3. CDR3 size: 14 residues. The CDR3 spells CASSRGQGGETQYF. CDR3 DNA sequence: TGTGCCAGCAGTCGGGGACAGGGGGGAGAGACCCAGTACTTC.

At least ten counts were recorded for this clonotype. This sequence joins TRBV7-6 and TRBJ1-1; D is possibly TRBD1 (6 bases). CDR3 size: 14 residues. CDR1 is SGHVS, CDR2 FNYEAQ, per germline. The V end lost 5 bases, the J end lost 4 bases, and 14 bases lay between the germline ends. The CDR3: CASSGRGGSTEAFF. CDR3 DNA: TGTGCCAGCAGCGGCAGGGGAGGAAGCACTGAAGCTTTCTTT.

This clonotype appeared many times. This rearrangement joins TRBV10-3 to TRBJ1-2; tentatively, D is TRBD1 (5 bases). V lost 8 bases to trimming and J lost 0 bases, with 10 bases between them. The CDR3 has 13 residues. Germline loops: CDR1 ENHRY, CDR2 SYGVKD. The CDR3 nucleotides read TGTGCCATCCACGCAGGGACTAACTATGGCTACACCTTC. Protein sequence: CAIHAGTNYGYTF.

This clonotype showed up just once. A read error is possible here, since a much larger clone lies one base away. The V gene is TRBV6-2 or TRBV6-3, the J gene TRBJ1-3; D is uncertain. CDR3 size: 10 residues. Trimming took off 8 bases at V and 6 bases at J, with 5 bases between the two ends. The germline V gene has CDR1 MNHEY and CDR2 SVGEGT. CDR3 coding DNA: TGTGCCAGCGGAACAAACACCATATATTTT. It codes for CASGTNTIYF.

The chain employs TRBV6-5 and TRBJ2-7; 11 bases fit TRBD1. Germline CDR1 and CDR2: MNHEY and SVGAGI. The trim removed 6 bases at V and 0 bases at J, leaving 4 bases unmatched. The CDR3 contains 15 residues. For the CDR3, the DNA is TGTGCCAGCAGATCCGGGACAGGGGGCTCCTACGAGCAGTACTTC. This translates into CASRSGTGGSYEQYF.

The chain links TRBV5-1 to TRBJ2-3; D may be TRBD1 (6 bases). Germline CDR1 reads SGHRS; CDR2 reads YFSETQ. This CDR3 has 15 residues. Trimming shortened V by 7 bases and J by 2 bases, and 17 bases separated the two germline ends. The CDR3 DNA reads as TGCGCCAGCTCCGGGACACCTACGATCACAGATACGCAGTATTTT. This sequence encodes CASSGTPTITDTQYF.

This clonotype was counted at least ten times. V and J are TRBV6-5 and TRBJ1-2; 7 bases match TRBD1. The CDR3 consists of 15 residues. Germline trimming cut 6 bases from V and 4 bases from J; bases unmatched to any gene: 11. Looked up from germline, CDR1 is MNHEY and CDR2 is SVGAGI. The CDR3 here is CASRSPTGKGYGYTF. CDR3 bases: TGTGCCAGCAGGTCGCCGACAGGGAAGGGCTATGGCTACACCTTC.

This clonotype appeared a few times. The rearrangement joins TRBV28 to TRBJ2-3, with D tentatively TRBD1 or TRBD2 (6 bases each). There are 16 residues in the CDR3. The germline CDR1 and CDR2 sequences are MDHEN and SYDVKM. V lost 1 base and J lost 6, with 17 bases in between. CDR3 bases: TGTGCCAGCAGTTTATCCGGGGGCGCGACGGGTGATACGCAGTATTTT. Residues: CASSLSGGATGDTQYF.

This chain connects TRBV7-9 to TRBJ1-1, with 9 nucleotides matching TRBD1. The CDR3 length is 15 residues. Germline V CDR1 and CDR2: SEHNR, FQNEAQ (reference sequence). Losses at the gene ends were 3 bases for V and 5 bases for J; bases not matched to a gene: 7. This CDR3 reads CASSLGDRAGTEAFF. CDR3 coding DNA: TGTGCCAGCAGCTTGGGGGACAGGGCGGGGACTGAAGCTTTCTTT.

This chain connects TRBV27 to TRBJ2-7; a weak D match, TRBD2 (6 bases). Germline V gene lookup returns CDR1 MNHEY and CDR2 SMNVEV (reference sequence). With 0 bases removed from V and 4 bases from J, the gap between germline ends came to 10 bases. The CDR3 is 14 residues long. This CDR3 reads CASSLSQGGYEQYF. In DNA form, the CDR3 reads TGTGCCAGCAGTTTATCTCAGGGAGGATACGAGCAGTACTTC.

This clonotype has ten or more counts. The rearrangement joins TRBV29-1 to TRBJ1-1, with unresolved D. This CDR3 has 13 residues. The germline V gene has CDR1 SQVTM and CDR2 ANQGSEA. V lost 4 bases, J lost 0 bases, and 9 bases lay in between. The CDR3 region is CSVAPQMNTEAFF. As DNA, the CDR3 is TGCAGCGTTGCTCCCCAAATGAACACTGAAGCTTTCTTT.

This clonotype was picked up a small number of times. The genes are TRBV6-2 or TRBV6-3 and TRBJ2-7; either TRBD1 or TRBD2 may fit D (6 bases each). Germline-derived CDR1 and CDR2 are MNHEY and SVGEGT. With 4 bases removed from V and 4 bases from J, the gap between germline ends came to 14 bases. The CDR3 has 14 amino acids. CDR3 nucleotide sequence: TGTGCCAGCAGTTCCCGGGGGCGAAGTTACGAGCAGTACTTC. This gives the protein CASSSRGRSYEQYF.